This section outlines one T cell receptor beta chain sequence together with its context. This table comes from immunoSEQ multiplex PCR, and its TCRdb copy is limited to in-frame clones, with some not included. Of fewer than 500,000 clones detected, around 89% appear once; the ten largest clones hold over 4%. The data originate from a study of blood T cell repertoires in COVID-19. About the study: Samples taken during acute and convalescent COVID-19 were collected in the United States, Italy and Spain. Sources were T cells, B-cell-depleted T cells, or PBMCs; the material itself was cDNA or gDNA.

The source is a woman aged 25 to 39 with acute or convalescent COVID-19. Sample: peripheral blood.

CDR3 residues: CSVGTGRNTEAFF. The CDR3 bases are TGCAGCGTGGGAACAGGGAGAAACACTGAAGCTTTCTTT. The chain is built from TRBV29-1 and TRBJ1-1, with D tentatively TRBD1 (6 bases). V was trimmed by 6 bases and J by 2 bases, leaving 13 bases between them. The germline V gene has CDR1 SQVTM and CDR2 ANQGSEA. This CDR3 is built from 13 residues.